One sample yielded the 14 T cell receptor beta chains listed below, sequenced in a study of cytomegalovirus exposure and HLA in healthy donors. PCR involved 60 Vbeta and 13 Jbeta primers. This table comes from immunoSEQ multiplex PCR, and its TCRdb copy is limited to in-frame clones, with some not included. This sample carries approximately 170,000 clones, roughly 80% of them seen once, and the ten largest clones take 2.5% to 3.5%. The sample comprised PBMCs. These receptors were collected from a female donor in good health and CMV-seronegative.

This chain joins TRBV15 and TRBJ1-2, with a possible D match to TRBD1 (6 bases). The length of the CDR3 is 16 residues. Germline V gives CDR1 LNHNV, CDR2 YYDKDF (reference sequence). Trimming took 3 bases from V and 2 from J, leaving 16 bases between them. This chain's CDR3 is CATSRLPSTGNYGYTF. CDR3 DNA sequence: TGTGCCACCAGCAGGCTTCCTAGCACAGGGAACTATGGCTACACCTTC.

The chain joins TRBV19 to TRBJ2-3; 9 positions match TRBD2. The CDR3 covers 17 residues. The junction had 7 bases not matched to a gene; V was cut back by 3 bases and J by 0 bases. Germline CDR1 LNHDA, CDR2 SQIVND (reference sequence). CDR3 DNA: TGTGCCAGTAGTATGCGGGAGGGGGGCTCTAGCACAGATACGCAGTATTTT. This gives the protein CASSMREGGSSTDTQYF.

Only a few counts were recorded for this clone. This chain joins TRBV18 and TRBJ2-3; 7 bases fit TRBD1. Trimming took 3 bases from V and 0 from J; bases not matched to a gene: 3. CDR1 is KGHSH, CDR2 LQKENI, per germline. This CDR3 is 15 amino acids long. The CDR3 DNA is TGTGCCAGCTCACCCCGACAGGGTAGCACAGATACGCAGTATTTT. Its protein product is CASSPRQGSTDTQYF. The whole variable domain, filled in from reference TRBV18 and TRBJ2-3, reads NAGVMQNPRHLVRRRGQEARLRCSPMKGHSHVYWYRQLPEEGLKFMVYLQKENIIDESGMPKERFSAEFPKEGPSILRIQQVVRGDSAAYFCASSPRQGSTDTQYFGPGTRLTVL.

The table lists this clone with a count of one. The chain combines TRBV11-2 with TRBJ2-7; TRBD1 matches 8 bases. Trimming cost V 3 bases and J 2 bases; bases outside gene matches: 6. Germline loops: CDR1 SGHAT, CDR2 FQNNGV. The CDR3 runs 15 residues. CDR3 sequence reads: CASSFSDRVTYEQYF. DNA for the CDR3: TGTGCCAGCAGCTTTTCGGACAGGGTGACCTACGAGCAGTACTTC.

This chain uses TRBV28 with TRBJ2-7; 14 nucleotides match TRBD2. The CDR3 has 18 residues. V lost 6 bases to trimming and J lost 3 bases; unmatched junction nucleotides: 13. CDR1 is MDHEN and CDR2 is SYDVKM in the germline V gene. The CDR3 loop reads CASSSSSPGTSGGYEQYF. Here the CDR3 DNA reads TGTGCCAGCAGCAGTTCTTCTCCCGGGACTAGCGGGGGCTACGAGCAGTACTTC.

Only a few counts were recorded for this clone. The chain has TRBV10-3 and TRBJ1-2, with TRBD1 as a possible D gene (6 bases). This CDR3 region has 16 residues. CDR1 and CDR2 (germline): ENHRY, SYGVKD. Trimming pared 3 bases from V and 8 bases from J, leaving 22 bases between. The CDR3 DNA reads TGTGCCATCAGTGACCCCCGACGGGGGGGCGATGGAGGCTACACCTTC. Amino acid sequence: CAISDPRRGGDGGYTF.

The chain uses TRBV6-6 and TRBJ1-5; a possible D gene is TRBD1 (5 bases). The CDR3 contains 13 residues. V was cut by 8 bases and J by 3 bases, with 11 bases left in between. Germline loops: CDR1 MNHNY, CDR2 SVGAGI (reference sequence). CDR3 bases: TGTGCCAGCCTAAGGGGTAACAATCAGCCCCAGCATTTT. Amino acid sequence: CASLRGNNQPQHF.

The chain joins TRBV2 to TRBJ2-1; 9 positions match TRBD2. The CDR3 length is 15 residues. V shed 3 bases, J shed 4 bases, and the junction held 4 bases outside the gene matches. Per germline, CDR1 SNHLY and CDR2 FYNNEI. CDR3 sequence (DNA): TGTGCCAGCAGTGAGGCTAGCGGGACATACAATGAGCAGTTCTTC. Amino acid sequence: CASSEASGTYNEQFF.

The rearrangement links TRBV19 to TRBJ1-2, with D tentatively TRBD1 (5 bases). Germline lookup yields CDR1 LNHDA and CDR2 SQIVND (reference sequence). V dropped 7 bases and J dropped 4 bases, with 13 bases sitting between them. This CDR3 spans 13 amino acids. CDR3 coding DNA: TGTGCCAGTACCCCTCAGGGCGCCTATGGCTACACCTTC. This codes for CASTPQGAYGYTF.

This clone was observed once. This CDR3 reads CASSFQGSPLHF. DNA of the CDR3: TGTGCCAGCAGCTTTCAGGGTTCACCCCTCCACTTT. The chain couples TRBV5-4 to TRBJ1-6; TRBD1 is a possible D gene (5 bases). Trimming stripped 2 bases from V and 9 bases from J, with 6 bases between. Germline loops: CDR1 SGHNT, CDR2 YYREEE (reference sequence). The CDR3 sequence is 12 residues long.

The chain uses TRBV28 and TRBJ1-5; 10 bases line up with TRBD1. Germline V gene sequence: CDR1 MDHEN, CDR2 SYDVKM. The V gene end was trimmed by 5 bases and the J gene end by 6 bases; junction bases not matched to a gene: 16. This CDR3 spans 18 amino acids. CDR3 coding DNA: TGTGCCAGCAGTCGTCCCGGGACAGGGGTCCACGGAGTTCAGCCCCAGCATTTT. It is translated as CASSRPGTGVHGVQPQHF.

V is TRBV28 and J is TRBJ1-1; TRBD1 matches at 8 bases. V shed 10 bases and J 8 bases; nucleotides not matched to a gene: 3. Germline V CDR1 and CDR2: MDHEN, SYDVKM. The CDR3 extends over 10 amino acids. CDR3 protein: CATGGREAFF. CDR3 coding DNA: TGTGCCACAGGGGGCAGGGAAGCTTTCTTT.

The sample holds one count of this clone. Other DNA sequences in the same sample also yield this CDR3. This sequence joins TRBV4-2 and TRBJ2-1, with TRBD2 matching over 7 bases. Trimming took 0 bases from V and 0 from J; bases not matched to a gene: 5. Germline CDR1 is LGHNA and CDR2 is YNFKEQ. This CDR3 spans 17 amino acids. The CDR3 region has the DNA TGTGCCAGCAGCCAAGAGCCTAGCGGAAGCTCCTACAATGAGCAGTTCTTC. Amino acids: CASSQEPSGSSYNEQFF.

The chain employs TRBV5-1 and TRBJ2-7; D not resolved. The length of the CDR3 is 13 residues. Germline CDR1 reads SGHRS; CDR2 reads YFSETQ. V lost 3 bases and J lost 5, with 12 bases in between. The CDR3 coding sequence is TGCGCCAGCAGCTCGTTAACCAGTCACGAGCAGTACTTC. Protein product: CASSSLTSHEQYF.